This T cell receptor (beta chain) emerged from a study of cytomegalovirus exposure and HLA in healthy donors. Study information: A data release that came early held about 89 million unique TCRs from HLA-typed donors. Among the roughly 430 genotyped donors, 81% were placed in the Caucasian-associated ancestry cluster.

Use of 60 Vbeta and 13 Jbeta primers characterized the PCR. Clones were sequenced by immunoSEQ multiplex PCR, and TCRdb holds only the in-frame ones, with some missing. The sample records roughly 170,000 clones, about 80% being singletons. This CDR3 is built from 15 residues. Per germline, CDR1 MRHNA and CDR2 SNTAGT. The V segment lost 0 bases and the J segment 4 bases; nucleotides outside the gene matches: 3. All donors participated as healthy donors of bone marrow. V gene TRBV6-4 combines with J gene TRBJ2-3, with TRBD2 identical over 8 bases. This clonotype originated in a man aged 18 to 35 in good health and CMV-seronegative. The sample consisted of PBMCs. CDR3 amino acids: CASSDSGTRADTQYF. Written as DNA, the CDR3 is TGTGCCAGCAGTGACTCTGGGACTAGGGCAGATACGCAGTATTTT.